Here is one TCR beta chain with its context. The CDR3 contains 14 residues. V shed 6 bases and J shed 5 bases, with 16 bases lying between them. CDR1 and CDR2 (germline): MNHEY, SVGEGT. These data are taken from a study of blood T cell repertoires in COVID-19. Study background: Samples representing acute and convalescent COVID-19 were sourced from the United States, Italy and Spain. Sources were T cells, B-cell-depleted T cells, or PBMCs; the material itself was cDNA or gDNA.

Sequencing used immunoSEQ multiplex PCR; TCRdb keeps in-frame clones, though not all of them. The sample includes approximately 330,000 clones, about 90% of them seen just once. The specimen was peripheral blood. The J gene is TRBJ1-1, the V gene TRBV6-2 or TRBV6-3; D is possibly TRBD1 (6 bases). This TCR was recovered from a woman aged 40 to 50 with COVID-19, enrolled during active disease. The CDR3 spells CASSPRGGVTEAFF. In nucleotides, the CDR3 is TGTGCCAGCAGCCCACGAGGGGGGGTTACTGAAGCTTTCTTT.